A single sample is the source of the 27 T cell receptor beta chains below, sequenced in a study of shared clonotypes between healthy human individuals. Clones were sequenced by immunoSEQ multiplex PCR, and TCRdb holds only the in-frame ones, with some missing. Here the sample spans some 2,500,000 clones, 85% to 95% being singletons. The specimen sequenced was naive CD4+ T cells from PBMCs. Noted subset: CD45RA+ positively selected. These receptors came from a young man in good health. Some clones in this sample may be carry-over from other donors' samples.

The chain carries TRBV14 and TRBJ1-2, with D unresolved. V was clipped by 2 bases and J by 5 bases, with 12 bases between them. CDR3 length equals 14 residues. Germline V gives CDR1 SGHDN, CDR2 FVKESK. DNA for the CDR3: TGTGCCAGCAGCCAAACACCGACGGGGTATGGCTACACCTTC. The encoded protein is CASSQTPTGYGYTF. The whole variable domain, remainder taken from reference TRBV14 and TRBJ1-2, is EAGVTQFPSHSVIEKGQTVTLRCDPISGHDNLYWYRRVMGKEIKFLLHFVKESKQDESGMPNNRFLAERTGGTYSTLKVQPAELEDSGVYFCASSQTPTGYGYTFGSGTRLTVV.

The V and J genes are TRBV28 and TRBJ2-7; no firm D call. V lost 5 bases, J lost 2 bases, and 10 bases lay in between. Germline V gene sequence: CDR1 MDHEN, CDR2 SYDVKM. The CDR3 is made up of 13 amino acids. CDR3 nucleotides: TGTGCCAGCAGTACCGGTCTAACCTACGAGCAGTACTTC. Translating it yields CASSTGLTYEQYF.

The chain joins TRBV10-3 to TRBJ2-7; D might be TRBD2 (7 bases). Germline V gene lookup returns CDR1 ENHRY and CDR2 SYGVKD. Trimming removed 11 bases from V and 6 bases from J, with 20 bases in between. CDR3 size: 13 residues. The CDR3 here is CAHSAGGLPEQYF. The CDR3 DNA follows: TGTGCCCATTCAGCCGGGGGGCTCCCCGAGCAGTACTTC.

The chain joins TRBV6-1 to TRBJ1-5; the D gene is possibly TRBD1 (5 bases). V was clipped by 8 bases and J by 4 bases, with 15 bases between them. The CDR3 totals 14 residues. Germline values: CDR1 MNHNS, CDR2 SASEGT. The CDR3 DNA is TGTGCCAGCGTTCTCGACAGTGCGAATCAGCCCCAGCATTTT. This codes for CASVLDSANQPQHF.

This rearrangement joins TRBV5-1 to TRBJ2-7; a weak D match, TRBD2 (6 bases). The germline V gene has CDR1 SGHRS and CDR2 YFSETQ. CDR3 length: 15 residues. V lost 0 bases and J lost 3, with 13 bases in between. The CDR3 is CASSLGLESFYEQYF. The CDR3 bases are TGCGCCAGCAGCTTGGGACTAGAATCTTTCTACGAGCAGTACTTC.

V gene TRBV19 combines with J gene TRBJ2-6; D may be TRBD1 or TRBD2 (5 bases each). This CDR3 is built from 19 residues. CDR1 is LNHDA, CDR2 SQIVND, per germline (reference sequence). Trimming took off 7 bases at V and 2 bases at J, with 24 bases between the two ends. DNA for the CDR3: TGTGCCAGTAACCGAGGGACGGGCAGGGAAGTCGCTGGGGCCAACGTCCTGACTTTC. Its protein product is CASNRGTGREVAGANVLTF.

The gene calls are TRBV11-3 and TRBJ2-2, with D tentatively TRBD1 (6 bases). Deletions cut 5 bases from V and 5 bases from J, with 15 bases between. Germline loops: CDR1 SGHNT, CDR2 YENEEA. The CDR3 has 15 residues. CDR3 in amino acids: CASSTLAQGTGELFF. DNA for the CDR3: TGTGCCAGCAGCACCCTTGCCCAGGGGACCGGGGAGCTGTTTTTT.

The chain is built from TRBV15 and TRBJ1-1; D gene uncertain. The germline CDR1 and CDR2 sequences are LNHNV and YYDKDF (reference sequence). CDR3 length: 14 amino acids. V lost 2 bases to trimming and J lost 5 bases, with 12 bases between them. Here the CDR3 reads CATSRPPRNTEAFF. CDR3 DNA sequence: TGTGCCACCAGCAGACCACCCCGGAATACTGAAGCTTTCTTT.

This clone showed up just once. The chain uses TRBV7-2 and TRBJ2-3; possible D gene TRBD1, 6 bases. Between the trimmed V and J ends, which lost 2 bases and 0 bases, there was a span of 12 bases. The V gene's germline CDR1 is SGHTA and CDR2 FQGNSA. The CDR3 has 16 amino acids. This CDR3 is CASSLSWDISTDTQYF. The CDR3 nucleotides read TGTGCCAGCAGCTTATCATGGGACATTAGCACAGATACGCAGTATTTT.

The chain recombines TRBV28 with TRBJ2-2; 10 bases are a match to TRBD2. Germline V gene sequence: CDR1 MDHEN, CDR2 SYDVKM. After removal of 4 bases from V and 4 bases from J, the junction contained 9 bases not matched to a gene. There are 17 residues in the CDR3. This CDR3 is CASSSTTSGWGTGELFF. The CDR3 bases are TGTGCCAGCAGTTCCACGACTAGCGGGTGGGGCACCGGGGAGCTGTTTTTT.

A note on this clone: The same CDR3 also results from other DNA sequences found in this sample. The V gene is TRBV7-2, the J gene TRBJ1-1; D perhaps matches TRBD1 (6 bases). V was clipped by 1 base and J by 3 bases, with 6 bases between them. In germline, CDR1 is SGHTA, CDR2 FQGNSA. The CDR3 runs to 13 residues. The CDR3 region has the DNA TGTGCCAGCAGCTTAGACAGGGACACTGAAGCTTTCTTT. This gives the protein CASSLDRDTEAFF.

This clone was detected only a few times. The same CDR3 is also encoded by other DNA sequences in this sample. J is TRBJ2-5 and V is TRBV5-1; TRBD1 agrees at 10 bases. This CDR3 is built from 14 residues. In germline, CDR1 is SGHRS, CDR2 YFSETQ. Losses at the gene ends were 2 bases for V and 3 bases for J; bases not matched to a gene: 1. The CDR3 nucleotides are TGCGCCAGCAGCTTCGGGACAGGGGAAGAGACCCAGTACTTC. It yields the protein CASSFGTGEETQYF.

V usage is TRBV5-4 and J usage is TRBJ2-1; 11 bases line up with TRBD2. The CDR3 sequence is 15 residues long. Germline V gene sequence: CDR1 SGHNT, CDR2 YYREEE (reference sequence). Trimming at V came to 1 base and at J to 6 bases, leaving 3 bases not matched to a gene. The CDR3 loop reads CASSLTSGRFNEQFF. CDR3 nucleotide sequence: TGTGCCAGCAGCTTGACTAGCGGGAGATTCAATGAGCAGTTCTTC.

This clone occurred once. The chain is built from TRBV7-2 and TRBJ2-5, with D perhaps TRBD1 (6 bases). CDR3 length: 14 amino acids. V lost 4 bases to trimming and J lost 4 bases, with 13 bases between them. The germline CDR1 and CDR2 sequences are SGHTA and FQGNSA. The CDR3 sequence: CASSSNPQGETQYF. In nucleotides, the CDR3 is TGTGCCAGCAGCTCAAACCCACAGGGAGAGACCCAGTACTTC. Combining the CDR3 with reference TRBV7-2 and TRBJ2-5 gives the whole variable domain GAGVSQSPSNKVTEKGKDVELRCDPISGHTALYWYRQSLGQGLEFLIYFQGNSAPDKSGLPSDRFSAERTGGSVSTLTIQRTQQEDSAVYLCASSSNPQGETQYFGPGTRLLVL.

The chain couples TRBV15 to TRBJ1-1; TRBD1 might be the D (6 bases). The CDR3 sequence is 15 residues long. Per germline, CDR1 LNHNV and CDR2 YYDKDF (reference sequence). V was cut by 1 base and J by 4 bases, with 13 bases left in between. For the CDR3, the DNA is TGTGCCACCAGCAGAGTTGCCAGGGGTCCCACTGAAGCTTTCTTT. This encodes CATSRVARGPTEAFF.

In the case of this clone: This CDR3 is also generated by other DNA sequences in the sample. V and J are TRBV4-1 and TRBJ2-5; D is uncertain. Germline CDR1 reads MGHRA; CDR2 reads YSYEKL. CDR3 size: 12 residues. V was pared by 3 bases and J by 2 bases, with 4 bases between. The CDR3: CASSQPQETQYF. CDR3 nucleotides: TGCGCCAGCAGCCAGCCTCAAGAGACCCAGTACTTC.

The rearrangement uses TRBV19 and TRBJ1-1; 8 bases agree with TRBD1. The CDR3 spans 13 residues. Germline V gene lookup returns CDR1 LNHDA and CDR2 SQIVND (reference sequence). With 0 bases clipped from V and 7 bases from J, the junction kept 1 base outside the gene matches. The CDR3, as DNA: TGTGCCAGTAGTATAGACAGGGGGCGTGAAGCTTTCTTT. As protein: CASSIDRGREAFF.

The rearrangement links TRBV11-2 to TRBJ1-3; 8 bases are a match to TRBD1. The CDR3 is made up of 17 amino acids. Trimming removed 4 bases from V and 1 base from J; junction bases left unmatched: 9. In germline, CDR1 is SGHAT, CDR2 FQNNGV. Here the CDR3 DNA reads TGTGCCAGCAGCTACCCCACCAGGGGGCTGTCTGGAAACACCATATATTTT. This translates into CASSYPTRGLSGNTIYF. The variable domain in full, completed from reference TRBV11-2 and TRBJ1-3, reads EAGVAQSPRYKIIEKRQSVAFWCNPISGHATLYWYQQILGQGPKLLIQFQNNGVVDDSQLPKDRFSAERLKGVDSTLKIQPAKLEDSAVYLCASSYPTRGLSGNTIYFGEGSWLTVV.

This rearrangement joins TRBV9 to TRBJ2-7; perhaps TRBD1 as D (6 bases). Per the germline V gene, CDR1 is SGDLS and CDR2 is YYNGEE. V was shortened by 3 bases and J by 5 bases, with 15 bases between the two germline ends. CDR3 length equals 14 residues. CDR3 sequence reads: CASSARQDPNEQYF. The CDR3 DNA reads TGTGCCAGCAGCGCCCGACAGGATCCTAACGAGCAGTACTTC.

The chain is built from TRBV7-2 and TRBJ2-7; weak D call: TRBD1 (5 bases). This CDR3 has 12 amino acids. From germline, CDR1 is SGHTA and CDR2 FQGNSA. Trimming took 5 bases from V and 4 from J, leaving 9 bases between them. CDR3 amino acids: CASSPTVYEQYF. CDR3 coding DNA: TGTGCCAGCAGCCCGACAGTGTACGAGCAGTACTTC.

The chain recombines TRBV7-9 with TRBJ2-1; maybe TRBD1 (5 bases). Trimming left V 5 bases short and J 8 bases short, with 19 bases between. The germline V gene has CDR1 SEHNR and CDR2 FQNEAQ (reference sequence). The CDR3 length is 15 residues. CDR3 region: CASSGVTRTMYEQFF. Here the CDR3 DNA reads TGTGCCAGCAGCGGGGTCACCCGGACAATGTATGAGCAGTTCTTC.

The chain recombines TRBV2 with TRBJ2-1; D possibly corresponds to TRBD2 (6 bases). Looked up from germline, CDR1 is SNHLY and CDR2 is FYNNEI. This CDR3 has 13 amino acids. Trimming took off 7 bases at V and 6 bases at J, with 13 bases between the two ends. CDR3 protein: CASNPLGGNEQFF. The CDR3 DNA follows: TGTGCCAGCAACCCCCTGGGAGGCAATGAGCAGTTCTTC.

The rearrangement uses TRBV27 and TRBJ2-3; tentatively, D is TRBD1 (6 bases). V lost 7 bases and J lost 3, with 11 bases in between. This CDR3 contains 13 residues. Germline CDR1 and CDR2: MNHEY and SMNVEV (reference sequence). Written as DNA, the CDR3 is TGTGCCAGCAAACAGGGTCGGACAGATACGCAGTATTTT. This translates into CASKQGRTDTQYF.

V and J are TRBV6-5 and TRBJ2-5; TRBD2 matches 9 bases. V lost 0 bases and J lost 2; bases outside the gene matches: 4. CDR1 and CDR2 (germline): MNHEY, SVGAGI. CDR3 size: 16 residues. The CDR3 nucleotides read TGTGCCAGCAGTTACTCGACTAGCGGCGGACAAGAGACCCAGTACTTC. This gives the protein CASSYSTSGGQETQYF.

V is TRBV7-8 and J is TRBJ2-7, with 7 bases that match TRBD1. This CDR3 region has 15 residues. V lost 5 bases and J lost 6; bases outside the gene matches: 13. Germline CDR1 SGHVS, CDR2 FQNEAQ. CDR3 sequence reads: CASSLPRTGPSEQYF. CDR3 in DNA: TGTGCCAGCAGCCTCCCGAGGACAGGTCCCTCCGAGCAGTACTTC. The entire variable domain, with the rest obtained from reference TRBV7-8 and TRBJ2-7, is as follows: GAGVSQSPRYKVAKRGQDVALRCDPISGHVSLFWYQQALGQGPEFLTYFQNEAQLDKSGLPSDRFFAERPEGSVSTLKIQRTQQEDSAVYLCASSLPRTGPSEQYFGPGTRLTVT.

This chain connects TRBV9 to TRBJ1-5, with D possibly being TRBD1 (6 bases). The length of the CDR3 is 14 residues. V was trimmed by 6 bases and J by 2 bases, leaving 12 bases between them. Germline V gives CDR1 SGDLS, CDR2 YYNGEE. The CDR3 reads CASTGAYGNQPQHF. CDR3 sequence (DNA): TGTGCCAGCACAGGGGCGTATGGCAATCAGCCCCAGCATTTT.

The genes are TRBV28 and TRBJ2-3; D is unclear. V lost 4 bases to trimming and J lost 10 bases, with 9 bases between them. The germline CDR1 and CDR2 sequences are MDHEN and SYDVKM. The CDR3 is 11 residues long. CDR3 amino acids: CASSSPKSQYF. The CDR3 region has the DNA TGTGCCAGCAGTTCTCCGAAGTCGCAGTATTTT. Looking up the rest from reference TRBV28 and TRBJ2-3 gives the full variable domain: DVKVTQSSRYLVKRTGEKVFLECVQDMDHENMFWYRQDPGLGLRLIYFSYDVKMKEKGDIPEGYSVSREKKERFSLILESASTNQTSMYLCASSSPKSQYFGPGTRLTVL.